Listed here is a single T cell receptor (beta chain). No antigen is known for it. CDR3 length: 14 residues. Trimming took off 1 base at V and 4 bases at J, with 10 bases between the two ends. Germline V gene lookup returns CDR1 SGHTA and CDR2 FQGNSA. The sample comes from a study of lymphopenia after photon versus proton radiotherapy. Study-wide results and limits: Photon-treated patients lost naive T cells and TCR diversity; proton-treated stayed stable.

Data came from immunoSEQ multiplex PCR; TCRdb stores just in-frame clones and leaves some out. The sample includes 160,000 or so clones, about nine tenths of them seen just once. This receptor was identified in a man aged 50-59 years with gastric cancer. The source material was peripheral blood, sampled from a patient treated with photon-based radiotherapy. V is TRBV7-2 and J is TRBJ1-2; tentative D call: TRBD1 (6 bases). CDR3 region: CASSLGDIRYGYTF. CDR3 DNA: TGTGCCAGCAGCTTAGGGGACATCCGCTATGGCTACACCTTC.